The clone carrying this TCR beta chain appeared many times. Its target is not known. The sample originates from a study of T cells after yellow fever vaccination. In the study overall: SMART-Seq v4 Ultra Low Input served to prepare low-cell-number fractions. Study conclusions and caveats: Contamination of FACS-sorted repertoires by abundant clonotypes from the bulk population could occur. When the response was secondary, it was weaker but reached its peak faster, day 5 versus 15.

Germline V gene sequence: CDR1 SGHDT, CDR2 YYEEEE. Trimming left V 4 bases short and J 2 bases short, with 18 bases between. CDR3 length: 16 amino acids. UMIs and a universal primer site were added when TCR cDNA was made by 5'RACE template switching. TCRdb called the 5' RACE reads again in MiXCR, with one record for every CDR3 protein. The table shows 230,000 or so distinct CDR3 sequences, with 3.6% occurring only once. This sequence joins TRBV5-6 and TRBJ1-1; D might be TRBD1 (6 bases). This TCR came from a man between 18 and 35 years old who received the YFV17D yellow fever vaccine. Specimen: PBMCs, collected 15 days after the yellow fever booster vaccination. In DNA form, the CDR3 reads TGTGCCAGCAGCCAATATAAAGGACAGTATAACACTGAAGCTTTCTTT. It encodes CASSQYKGQYNTEAFF.